This TCR beta chain is drawn from a study of breast tumors, draining lymph nodes, adjacent tissues. Study-wide points: Compared with lymph nodes, tumors were less diverse; compared with nontumor tissue, more. Findings are consistent with lymph node origin and intratumoral expansion of most tumor T cells.

TCRdb re-derived calls from the multiplex PCR reads in MiXCR, one entry per CDR3 protein. The table lists 150,000 to 200,000 distinct CDR3 sequences, roughly a third of them singletons. Samples came from axillary lymph nodes draining the breast cancer. A remark on this clonotype: Antigen specificity is unknown.

Trimming took 5 bases from V and 8 from J; bases not matched to a gene: 8. The CDR3 runs 13 residues. Germline CDR1 and CDR2: SNHLY and FYNNEI. Sequences were obtained from axillary lymph node tissue. The source is a female donor with breast cancer. Some clones in this sample may be carry-over from other donors' samples. This chain joins TRBV2 and TRBJ2-5, with TRBD1 identical over 7 bases. CDR3 nucleotides: TGTGCCAGCAGTAAAGACAGGGCGAACACCCAGTACTTC. Protein product: CASSKDRANTQYF.